Each of the 12 T cell receptor beta chains below was sequenced from the same sample in a study of blood T cell repertoires in COVID-19. The table came from immunoSEQ multiplex PCR; TCRdb's copy has only in-frame clones and leaves some out. Among more than 80,000 clones listed, over 65% were seen once. Material: peripheral blood. Receptors originate from a man of 80 years or more with COVID-19, enrolled during active disease.

V usage is TRBV7-2 and J usage is TRBJ2-5; TRBD1 might be the D (6 bases). This CDR3 contains 14 residues. CDR1 is SGHTA, CDR2 FQGNSA, per germline. The V gene lost 2 bases and the J gene lost 1 base, with 8 bases spanning the gap. CDR3 in DNA: TGTGCCAGCAGCTTACGACAGGTCCAAGAGACCCAGTACTTC. Its translation: CASSLRQVQETQYF.

This chain connects TRBV5-1 to TRBJ2-1; TRBD2 matches 10 bases. This CDR3 comprises 15 residues. V shed 0 bases, J shed 10 bases, and the junction held 7 bases outside the gene matches. Germline CDR1 is SGHRS and CDR2 is YFSETQ. In nucleotides, the CDR3 is TGCGCCAGCAGCTTGGATCCTAGCGGGAGTACGGAGCAGTTCTTC. Translated, it gives CASSLDPSGSTEQFF.

V usage is TRBV7-2 and J usage is TRBJ2-2; D is unresolved. Trimming took 3 bases from V and 8 from J, leaving 13 bases between them. This CDR3 spans 14 amino acids. Germline V lookup: CDR1 SGHTA, CDR2 FQGNSA. The CDR3 nucleotides are TGTGCCAGCAGCTTGACTCGACGTACAGGGGAGCTGTTTTTT. This gives the protein CASSLTRRTGELFF.

J is TRBJ1-1 and V is TRBV3-1 (or the pseudogene TRBV3-2); D is ambiguous. Trimming removed 1 base at V and 1 base at J, with 7 bases between. Germline CDR1 reads LGHDT; CDR2 reads YNNKEL (reference sequence). The CDR3 spans 14 residues. Here the CDR3 DNA reads TGTGCCAGCAGCCAAGCGTACAAGAACACTGAAGCTTTCTTT. This sequence encodes CASSQAYKNTEAFF.

The DNA for the CDR3 is TGTGCCAGCAGCGTGAGACTAGCGGGAGGGGTAGAGACCCAGTACTTC. Translation: CASSVRLAGGVETQYF. The V and J genes are TRBV9 and TRBJ2-5, with 14 bases identical to TRBD2. Looked up from germline, CDR1 is SGDLS and CDR2 is YYNGEE. The J segment lost 4 bases and the V segment lost 2 bases, leaving 4 bases of the junction unmatched. This CDR3 comprises 16 residues.

The chain links TRBV2 to TRBJ2-1; 12 nucleotides align to TRBD2. The J segment lost 4 bases and the V segment lost 6 bases, leaving 7 bases of the junction unmatched. Germline values: CDR1 SNHLY, CDR2 FYNNEI. This CDR3 is 16 amino acids long. CDR3 loop: CASSRTSGDRYNEQFF. The DNA for the CDR3 is TGTGCCAGCAGCCGGACTAGCGGGGACAGATACAATGAGCAGTTCTTC.

This chain connects TRBV3-1 (or the pseudogene TRBV3-2) to TRBJ1-6, with TRBD1 matching 8 bases. The V segment lost 6 bases and the J segment 10 bases; nucleotides outside the gene matches: 14. The CDR3 covers 16 residues. CDR1 and CDR2 (germline): LGHDT, YNNKEL (reference sequence). The CDR3 spells CASSPGAGGEGSPLHF. The CDR3 DNA is TGTGCCAGCAGTCCCGGGGCAGGGGGCGAGGGCTCACCCCTCCACTTT.

CDR3 sequence (DNA): TGTGCCAGCAGTTACTCGCCGGTGGAGGCCTACGAGCAGTACTTC. It yields the protein CASSYSPVEAYEQYF. The chain couples TRBV6-5 to TRBJ2-7; D may be TRBD2 (5 bases). The CDR3 loop spans 15 amino acids. Between the trimmed V and J ends, which lost 0 bases and 2 bases, there was a span of 11 bases. From germline, CDR1 is MNHEY and CDR2 SVGAGI.

This clone was recorded a few times. The J gene is TRBJ2-5, the V gene TRBV7-9, with 9 bases identical to TRBD1. J was trimmed by 0 bases and V by 5 bases; bases with no gene match: 7. The CDR3 has 16 amino acids. CDR1 and CDR2 (germline): SEHNR, FQNEAQ (reference sequence). The CDR3 reads CASSPRDREYQETQYF. CDR3 bases: TGTGCCAGCAGCCCCCGGGACAGGGAGTACCAAGAGACCCAGTACTTC.

This chain uses TRBV7-6 with TRBJ1-3, with D unclear. The CDR3 is 15 amino acids. Trimming pared 1 base from V and 2 bases from J, leaving 9 bases between. Germline lookup yields CDR1 SGHVS and CDR2 FNYEAQ. The CDR3 sequence: CASSLVIGAGNTIYF. The CDR3, as DNA: TGTGCCAGCAGCTTAGTCATCGGAGCTGGAAACACCATATATTTT. Combining the CDR3 with reference TRBV7-6 and TRBJ1-3 gives the whole variable domain GAGVSQSPRYKVTKRGQDVALRCDPISGHVSLYWYRQALGQGPEFLTYFNYEAQQDKSGLPNDRFSAERPEGSISTLTIQRTEQRDSAMYRCASSLVIGAGNTIYFGEGSWLTVV.

The sample holds a few counts of this clone. The rearrangement joins TRBV28 to TRBJ2-5, with TRBD2 as a possible D gene (6 bases). The CDR3 consists of 17 residues. CDR1 and CDR2 from the germline V gene are MDHEN and SYDVKM. V lost 3 bases and J lost 3, with 20 bases in between. CDR3 protein: CASSFPSSGEGKETQYF. Here the CDR3 DNA reads TGTGCCAGCAGTTTTCCCTCTTCGGGAGAGGGGAAAGAGACCCAGTACTTC.

The chain employs TRBV18 and TRBJ1-6, with D hard to call. The germline V gene has CDR1 KGHSH and CDR2 LQKENI. Trimming stripped 6 bases from V and 8 bases from J, with 14 bases between. The CDR3 has 14 residues. CDR3 loop: CASSPDLRDSPLHF. CDR3 bases: TGTGCCAGCTCCCCTGACTTACGTGATTCACCCCTCCACTTT.